This T cell receptor beta chain emerged from a study of T-cell reconstitution after alpha-beta-depleted transplantation in children. Study-wide results and caveats: Most T-cell counts and diversity one year after the transplant came from T cells that were newly produced. Where some patients showed high TCRbeta diversity at day 60, it came from recipient T cells and thymic progenitors that had survived. In patients about two months after transplant, alpha-beta T cells reportedly arose from several hundred expanded graft clones.

This clonotype was seen at least ten times. Its antigen is still unknown. Unique molecular identifiers were used in preparing the TCRbeta library. A single record per CDR3 protein comes from TCRdb applying MiXCR to the PCR reads. The sample records 200,000 to 250,000 distinct CDR3 sequences, roughly 9.1% being singletons. In germline, CDR1 is DFQATT, CDR2 SNEGSKA (reference sequence). This CDR3 has 14 amino acids. Trimming shortened V by 0 bases and J by 7 bases, and 12 bases separated the two germline ends. The genes are TRBV20-1 and TRBJ1-4; D remains ambiguous. The receptor was isolated from a male patient aged 2-9 years who had a stem cell transplant for acute myeloid leukemia, so the T cells may come from the graft donor. Sequenced material: PBMCs, mostly from graft donor cells, taken 360 days after TCRalphabeta/CD19-depleted stem cell transplant. CDR3 loop: CSARDRRGAEKLFF. The CDR3 DNA is TGCAGTGCTAGAGATCGCCGGGGTGCTGAAAAACTGTTTTTT.